A selection of T cell receptor beta chains follows, all from one sample in a study of a mutant IDH1 vaccine in newly diagnosed glioma. Profiling relied on immunoSEQ multiplex PCR, and the TCRdb table lists in-frame clones only, not all of them. The sample shows under 45,000 clones, 70% to 85% of them seen only once. Their antigen targets remain unknown. The source material was PBMCs, sampled from a glioma patient whose treatment included an IDH1 peptide vaccine. These receptors originate from a man younger than 35 with glioma. Some clones in this sample may be carry-over from other donors' samples. Each CDR3 is given without its conserved first and last residue.

V gene	J gene	CDR3 protein
TRBV7-9	TRBJ1-1	ASSPSFTYPRGTEAF
TRBV19	TRBJ2-3	ASSRGLAVSTDTQY
TRBV19	TRBJ2-2	ASSILPPGRANTGELF
TRBV19	TRBJ2-2	ASSIWRATGELF
TRBV18	TRBJ1-1	ASSPTGGARGMNTEAF
TRBV5-4	TRBJ1-2	ASSPALDRGYT
TRBV7-9	TRBJ1-4	ASSSGPREKLF
TRBV5-1	TRBJ2-7	ASSLGGQTFYEQY
TRBV9	TRBJ1-1	ASSVGGTGEREAF
TRBV27	TRBJ1-2	ASSLSKGSPGYGYT
TRBV11-2	TRBJ2-7	ASSFAPGLDSYEQY
TRBV7-2	TRBJ1-5	ASSLDGGYQPQH
TRBV28	TRBJ1-6	ASIPRGSYNSPLH
TRBV4-3	TRBJ1-2	ASSQDSGPTYGYT
TRBV7-9	TRBJ2-6	ASSFKTSGAPGANVLT
TRBV2	TRBJ2-7	ASSGRQGVSYEQY
TRBV30	TRBJ2-3	AWSLAGTDTQY
TRBV7-2	TRBJ1-2	ASSRDRGGYGYT
TRBV6-5	TRBJ1-1	ASRKGQVLNTEAF
TRBV29-1	TRBJ2-3	SVEGGQLNTDTQY
TRBV7-9	TRBJ2-7	ASLGTYEQY
TRBV6-5	TRBJ1-1	ASSYSMPTGRTF
TRBV27	TRBJ2-6	ASGYTGAGANVLT
TRBV19	TRBJ2-7	ASTEGLYEQY
TRBV29-1	TRBJ1-2	SVEQQNYGYT
TRBV4-3	TRBJ2-2	ASSFSRGGNTGELF
TRBV9	TRBJ1-4	ASSVGAGLGEKLF
TRBV19	TRBJ1-2	ASNVATMGAYGYT
TRBV10-3	TRBJ2-7	AISELAGAYEQY
TRBV10-2	TRBJ1-2	ASSDPQGGAVYGYT
TRBV7-8	TRBJ1-1	ASSLVAPFRKNTEAF
TRBV25-1	TRBJ1-1	ASEGGLGDTEAF
TRBV20-1	TRBJ2-7	SARKRDEQY
TRBV18	TRBJ1-2	ASSPAGTPNYGYT
TRBV5-4	TRBJ2-2	ASSAGTSGSRVTGELF